This is a list of T cell receptor beta chains from one sample in a study of T-cell reconstitution after alpha-beta-depleted transplantation in children. One entry per CDR3 protein results from TCRdb running MiXCR on the PCR reads. Of fewer than 750,000 distinct CDR3 sequences listed, 25% to 30% were seen once; the top ten hold 30% to 40%. The sample consisted of PBMCs, taken before TCRalphabeta/CD19-depleted stem cell transplant. The receptors stem from a boy less than two years old with Wiskott-Aldrich syndrome, due to receive a stem cell transplant. The CDR3 runs from the conserved cysteine through the conserved F or W. Each record gives: CDR3 length, D gene, V gene, clone size, J gene, CDR3 DNA, CDR3 protein. A D gene is named only where the DNA matches it firmly. Not every row has a clone size; where given, it reads once, few, many or a size class.

length: 14
D: .
V: TRBV5-1
size: .
J: TRBJ2-7
DNA: TGCGCCAGCAGCTCTCTCGGGTTAGCGGACGAGCAGTACTTC
CDR3: CASSSLGLADEQYF

length: 16
D: TRBD2
V: TRBV5-6
size: .
J: TRBJ2-5
DNA: TGTGCCAGCAGCTGGTTAGCGGGAGGACATCGAGAGACCCAGTACTTC
CDR3: CASSWLAGGHRETQYF

length: 12
D: .
V: TRBV30
size: few
J: TRBJ2-3
DNA: TGTGCCTGGAGTGCTGGTCAAAATACGCAGTATTTT
CDR3: CAWSAGQNTQYF

length: 13
D: .
V: TRBV18
size: .
J: TRBJ1-2
DNA: TGTGCCAGCTCACCACTATCGAACTATGGCTACACCTTC
CDR3: CASSPLSNYGYTF

length: 13
D: TRBD2
V: TRBV5-1
size: few
J: TRBJ2-4
DNA: TGCGCCAGCAGCTTGGCCGGGAGGAACATTCAGTACTTC
CDR3: CASSLAGRNIQYF

length: 15
D: TRBD2
V: TRBV20-1
size: few
J: TRBJ2-7
DNA: TGCAGTGCCCTTACCCCAGCGGGAGGGCCCTACGAGCAGTACTTC
CDR3: CSALTPAGGPYEQYF

length: 15
D: .
V: TRBV19
size: .
J: TRBJ2-1
DNA: TGTGCCAGTAGTATGGTGGCGGATTCCTACAATGAGCAGTTCTTC
CDR3: CASSMVADSYNEQFF

length: 14
D: TRBD2
V: TRBV27
size: .
J: TRBJ2-1
DNA: TGTGCCAGCAGCCAGGGGCTAGCGGGACGGGAGCAGTTCTTC
CDR3: CASSQGLAGREQFF

length: 12
D: .
V: TRBV20-1
size: few
J: TRBJ2-5
DNA: TGCAGTGCTAACTTGTGGGAAGGGACCCAGTACTTC
CDR3: CSANLWEGTQYF

length: 15
D: .
V: TRBV7-2
size: .
J: TRBJ2-3
DNA: TGTGCCAGCAGCCGGGGACTGGGGCGGTTGGATACGCAGTATTTT
CDR3: CASSRGLGRLDTQYF

length: 14
D: .
V: TRBV5-4
size: few
J: TRBJ2-5
DNA: TGTGCCAGCAGCTTGATAGCTAACCAAGAGACCCAGTACTTC
CDR3: CASSLIANQETQYF

length: 14
D: .
V: TRBV5-1
size: .
J: TRBJ2-5
DNA: TGCGCCAGCAGCTTGGTGGCATCCCAAGAGACCCAGTACTTC
CDR3: CASSLVASQETQYF

length: 13
D: TRBD2
V: TRBV7-9
size: few
J: TRBJ2-5
DNA: TGTGCCAGCAGCCGCGGGAGTTTAGAGACCCAGTACTTC
CDR3: CASSRGSLETQYF